Sequencing of this TCR beta chain was carried out in a study of human T cells and chemical hapten exposure. TCRdb reprocessed the RACE reads with MiXCR, giving one entry per CDR3 protein. The sample includes approximately 340,000 distinct CDR3 sequences, approximately 6.9% seen only once; the top ten take less than 10%. Broader study findings: The count of PT1 expanded TCRs correlated positively with patch test score.

As to this clonotype: What it binds is not known.

Trimming took 8 bases from V and 4 from J, leaving 14 bases between them. The CDR3 covers 14 residues. Germline loops: CDR1 PRHDT, CDR2 FYEKMQ (reference sequence). Described time point: patch test 1, 2 weeks after DPC sensitization. Treatment: therapeutic diphenylcyclopropenone sensitization with weekly scalp DPC. Sequenced material: whole blood, taken in connection with sensitization to the hapten diphenylcyclopropenone (DPC). The chain joins TRBV13 to TRBJ2-2; unclear D gene. This receptor was obtained from a young woman with alopecia areata. Some clones in this sample may be carry-over from other donors' samples. The DNA for the CDR3 is TGTGCCAGCTCGACCGCTTACCTCACCGGGGAGCTGTTTTTT. This codes for CASSTAYLTGELFF.